This T cell receptor beta chain was documented in a study of T cell changes during pregnancy in multiple sclerosis. This CDR3 is built from 15 residues. Trimming shortened V by 6 bases and J by 2 bases, and 14 bases separated the two germline ends. Germline CDR1 is MDHEN and CDR2 is SYDVKM. This clone appeared once. The protocol was immunoSEQ multiplex PCR, while the TCRdb copy is restricted to in-frame clones and leaves out a portion. The table records 15,000 to 25,000 clones, 88% of them present only once. This receptor was identified in a female donor in good health, enrolled as a control in a pregnancy study. This chain links TRBV28 with TRBJ1-3; D ambiguous. This material consisted of CD8+ T cells from peripheral blood mononuclear cells, taken in the third trimester of pregnancy. The CDR3 DNA reads TGTGCCAGCAGGCTCCAGAGGGTTGCTGGAAACACCATATATTTT. Protein sequence: CASRLQRVAGNTIYF.